A selection of T cell receptor beta chains follows, all from one sample in a study of cytomegalovirus exposure and HLA in healthy donors. Repertoires were generated with immunoSEQ multiplex PCR, while TCRdb's copy carries only in-frame clones and drops some. The table records fewer than 90,000 clones, about 75% of them present only once. The material sequenced was PBMCs. All receptors derive from a man aged 25 to 40 in good health and CMV-seropositive. CDR3s include the opening cysteine and the closing phenylalanine or tryptophan. The D gene is left open where the match is weak. Not every row has a clone size; where given, it reads once, few, many or a size class.

D gene,V gene,J gene,clone size,CDR3 protein,CDR3 DNA
NA,TRBV2,TRBJ1-1,NA,CATTGLGTEAFF,TGTGCCACCACAGGGTTGGGCACTGAAGCTTTCTTT
TRBD2,TRBV19,TRBJ2-1,few,CASSTRSGAYNEQFF,TGTGCCAGTAGTACCCGTAGCGGGGCCTACAATGAGCAGTTCTTC
TRBD1,TRBV7-3,TRBJ1-6,NA,CASSPTGGASPLHF,TGTGCCAGCAGTCCAACAGGGGGAGCGTCACCCCTCCACTTT
NA,TRBV11-2,TRBJ1-2,NA,CASSLDRVQRYGYTF,TGTGCCAGCAGCTTAGACAGGGTTCAACGCTATGGCTACACCTTC
TRBD1,TRBV6-1,TRBJ2-7,NA,CASSEPGQGPEQYF,TGTGCCAGCAGTGAGCCGGGACAGGGACCCGAGCAGTACTTC
NA,TRBV29-1,TRBJ1-1,NA,CSVFRLGGGTEAFF,TGCAGCGTTTTCAGGTTGGGGGGTGGCACTGAAGCTTTCTTT
NA,TRBV5-6,TRBJ2-1,NA,CASSGPKVHGINEQFF,TGTGCCAGCAGCGGACCGAAGGTTCACGGGATCAATGAGCAGTTCTTC
NA,TRBV19,TRBJ2-7,NA,CASTTGYEQYF,TGTGCCAGTACGACAGGCTACGAGCAGTACTTC
TRBD1,TRBV7-9,TRBJ2-7,NA,CSSSLAGTGKLREQYF,TGTTCCAGCAGCTTAGCAGGGACAGGAAAGTTGAGGGAGCAGTACTTC
NA,TRBV13,TRBJ1-2,few,CASSVLGRNYGYTF,TGTGCCAGCAGCGTATTGGGGAGAAACTATGGCTACACCTTC
NA,TRBV28,TRBJ2-2,NA,CASSLFKNTGELFF,TGTGCCAGCAGTTTATTTAAGAACACCGGGGAGCTGTTTTTT
NA,TRBV30,TRBJ2-2,NA,CAWRPMGLLPGELFF,TGTGCCTGGAGGCCCATGGGGCTACTCCCCGGGGAGCTGTTTTTT
TRBD1,TRBV19,TRBJ1-1,NA,CASSSWTGPSNTEAFF,TGTGCCAGTAGTTCATGGACAGGGCCCTCGAACACTGAAGCTTTCTTT
NA,TRBV14,TRBJ2-7,NA,CASSQDRMTGEQYF,TGTGCCAGCAGCCAAGATCGTATGACGGGTGAGCAGTACTTC
TRBD2,TRBV11-3,TRBJ2-5,NA,CASSFRTSGTQYF,TGTGCCAGCAGCTTTCGGACTAGCGGGACCCAGTACTTC
NA,TRBV6-6,TRBJ1-5,once,CASSRDRWGNQPQHF,TGTGCCAGCAGCCGAGACAGGTGGGGCAATCAGCCCCAGCATTTT
NA,TRBV9,TRBJ1-2,NA,CASSPSQAGANYGYTF,TGTGCCAGCAGCCCCAGCCAGGCAGGGGCTAACTATGGCTACACCTTC
NA,TRBV7-9,TRBJ1-1,NA,CASSLDRGEAFF,TGTGCCAGCAGCTTAGATCGAGGTGAAGCTTTCTTT
TRBD1,TRBV30,TRBJ1-1,NA,CAWSVRWTGRPEAFF,TGTGCCTGGAGTGTACGTTGGACAGGGAGGCCTGAAGCTTTCTTT
TRBD2,TRBV7-2,TRBJ2-7,once,CASSPETSGTYEQYF,TGTGCCAGCAGTCCTGAGACTAGCGGGACCTACGAGCAGTACTTC
TRBD1,TRBV5-1,TRBJ1-1,few,CASRAGQGNTEAFF,TGCGCCAGCAGAGCGGGACAGGGGAACACTGAAGCTTTCTTT
TRBD1,TRBV18,TRBJ1-1,NA,CASSSRTGGYEAFF,TGTGCCAGCTCATCCCGGACAGGGGGTTATGAAGCTTTCTTT
TRBD2,TRBV5-1,TRBJ2-7,NA,CASSLAASGGPYEQYF,TGCGCCAGCAGCTTGGCCGCGAGCGGGGGGCCCTACGAGCAGTACTTC
TRBD2,TRBV5-1,TRBJ2-2,NA,CASRGLAAREGELFF,TGCGCCAGCCGGGGACTAGCGGCGCGTGAGGGGGAGCTGTTTTTT
NA,TRBV7-6,TRBJ2-1,NA,CASSPGLTVYNEQFF,TGTGCCAGCAGCCCCGGACTCACCGTCTACAATGAGCAGTTCTTC
TRBD2,TRBV19,TRBJ2-3,few,CASRPSGGPDTQYF,TGTGCCAGTAGACCGAGCGGGGGCCCAGATACGCAGTATTTT
NA,TRBV6-1,TRBJ2-7,NA,CASIGLTYEQYF,TGTGCCAGCATTGGACTCACCTACGAGCAGTACTTC
NA,TRBV9,TRBJ1-4,NA,CASSAGTGELFF,TGTGCCAGCAGCGCCGGGACGGGGGAACTGTTTTTT
NA,TRBV5-1,TRBJ2-7,NA,CTSTTGTTHSYEQYF,TGCACCAGCACAACCGGGACAACTCACTCCTACGAGCAGTACTTC
NA,TRBV6-5,TRBJ1-6,NA,CASSYSRGTSPLHF,TGTGCCAGCAGTTACTCAAGGGGGACTTCACCCCTCCACTTT
NA,TRBV18,TRBJ2-1,NA,CASSPMDSYGNEQFF,TGTGCCAGCTCACCTATGGACAGCTATGGGAATGAGCAGTTCTTC
TRBD2,TRBV4-2,TRBJ2-7,NA,CASSLQEGRGGPDAEQYF,TGTGCCAGCAGCCTCCAAGAGGGGCGGGGGGGCCCGGACGCCGAGCAGTACTTC
NA,TRBV19,TRBJ2-7,NA,CASSMVLGSSYEQYF,TGTGCCAGTAGTATGGTTCTGGGCAGCTCCTACGAGCAGTACTTC
TRBD2,TRBV4-1,TRBJ2-1,few,CASSRTSGSYNEQFF,TGCGCCAGCAGTCGGACTAGCGGGAGCTACAATGAGCAGTTCTTC
NA,TRBV18,TRBJ2-7,NA,CASSPPVGVQLYEQYF,TGTGCCAGCTCACCACCTGTAGGGGTTCAGCTGTACGAGCAGTACTTC
NA,TRBV2,TRBJ1-6,NA,CASRAAGPPSYNSPLHF,TGTGCCAGCAGAGCCGCAGGGCCTCCCTCCTATAATTCACCCCTCCACTTT
TRBD1,TRBV25-1,TRBJ2-5,few,CASSENAAGGAETQYF,TGTGCCAGCAGTGAAAATGCGGCAGGGGGCGCGGAGACCCAGTACTTC